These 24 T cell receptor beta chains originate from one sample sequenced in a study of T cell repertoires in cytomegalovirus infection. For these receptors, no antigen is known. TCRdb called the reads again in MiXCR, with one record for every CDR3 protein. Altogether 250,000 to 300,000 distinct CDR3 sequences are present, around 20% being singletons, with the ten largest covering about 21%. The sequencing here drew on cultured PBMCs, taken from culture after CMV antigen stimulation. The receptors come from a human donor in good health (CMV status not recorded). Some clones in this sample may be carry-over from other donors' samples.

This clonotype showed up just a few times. CDR3 in DNA: TGTGCCAGCAGACCCCGGGGGAGAGGAGAGTCACCCCTCCACTTT. Translated, it gives CASRPRGRGESPLHF. The J gene is TRBJ1-6, the V gene TRBV7-2, with D tentatively TRBD1 (5 bases). V lost 6 bases to trimming and J lost 10 bases, with 19 bases between them. The length of the CDR3 is 15 residues. Germline values: CDR1 SGHTA, CDR2 FQGNSA.

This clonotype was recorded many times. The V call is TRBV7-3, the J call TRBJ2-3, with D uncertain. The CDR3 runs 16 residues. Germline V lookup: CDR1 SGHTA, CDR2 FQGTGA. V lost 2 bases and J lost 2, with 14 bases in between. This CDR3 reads CASSLSHWGSTDTQYF. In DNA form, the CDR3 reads TGTGCCAGCAGCTTATCCCATTGGGGTTCCACAGATACGCAGTATTTT.

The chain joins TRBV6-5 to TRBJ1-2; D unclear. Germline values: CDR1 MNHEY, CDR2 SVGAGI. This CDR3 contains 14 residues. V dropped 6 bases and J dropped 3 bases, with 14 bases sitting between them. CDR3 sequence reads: CASRQTSRDYGYTF. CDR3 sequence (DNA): TGTGCCAGCAGGCAAACTAGTAGGGACTATGGCTACACCTTC.

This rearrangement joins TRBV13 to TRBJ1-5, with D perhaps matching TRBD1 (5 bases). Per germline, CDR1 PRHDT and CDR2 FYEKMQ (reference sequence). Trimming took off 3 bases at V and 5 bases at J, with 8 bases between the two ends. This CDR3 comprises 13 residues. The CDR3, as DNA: TGTGCCAGCAGCTTTGGGGGGGATCAGCCCCAGCATTTT. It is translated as CASSFGGDQPQHF.

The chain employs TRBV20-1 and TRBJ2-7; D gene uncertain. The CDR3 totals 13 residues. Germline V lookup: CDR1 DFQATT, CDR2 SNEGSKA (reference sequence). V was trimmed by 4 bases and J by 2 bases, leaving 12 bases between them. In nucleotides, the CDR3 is TGCAGTGCTAAGAAGACGGATACCTACGAGCAGTACTTC. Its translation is CSAKKTDTYEQYF.

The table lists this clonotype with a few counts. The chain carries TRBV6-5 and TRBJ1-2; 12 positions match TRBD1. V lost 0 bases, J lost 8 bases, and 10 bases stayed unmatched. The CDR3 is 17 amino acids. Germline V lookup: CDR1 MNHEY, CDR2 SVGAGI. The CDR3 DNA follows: TGTGCCAGCAGTTACTCGATGTTAGGGACAGGGGGCGAAGGCTACACCTTC. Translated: CASSYSMLGTGGEGYTF.

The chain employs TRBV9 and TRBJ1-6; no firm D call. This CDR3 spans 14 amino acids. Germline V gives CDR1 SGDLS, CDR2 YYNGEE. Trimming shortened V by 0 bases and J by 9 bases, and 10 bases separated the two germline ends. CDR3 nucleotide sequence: TGTGCCAGCAGCGTAGCCCCACAGAGTTCACCCCTCCACTTT. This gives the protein CASSVAPQSSPLHF.

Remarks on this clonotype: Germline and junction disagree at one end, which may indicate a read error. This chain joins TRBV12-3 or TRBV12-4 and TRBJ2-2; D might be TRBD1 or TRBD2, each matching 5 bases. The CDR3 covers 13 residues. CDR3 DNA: TGTGCCAGCAGTTCAAGGGGTACCGGGGCGCTGTTTTTT. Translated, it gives CASSSRGTGALFF.

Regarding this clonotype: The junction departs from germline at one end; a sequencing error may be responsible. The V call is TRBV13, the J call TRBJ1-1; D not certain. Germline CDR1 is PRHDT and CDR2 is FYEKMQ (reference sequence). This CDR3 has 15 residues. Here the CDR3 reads CASSSAGPQVGEAFF. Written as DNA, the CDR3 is TGCGCCAGCAGCTCAGCCGGACCCCAGGTGGGGGAAGCTTTCTTT.

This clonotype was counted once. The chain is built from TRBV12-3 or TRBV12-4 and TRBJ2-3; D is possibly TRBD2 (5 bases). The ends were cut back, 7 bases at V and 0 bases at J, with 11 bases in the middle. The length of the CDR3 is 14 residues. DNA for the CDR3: TGTGCCAGCACTACGGGGTCTAGCACAGATACGCAGTATTTT. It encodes CASTTGSSTDTQYF.

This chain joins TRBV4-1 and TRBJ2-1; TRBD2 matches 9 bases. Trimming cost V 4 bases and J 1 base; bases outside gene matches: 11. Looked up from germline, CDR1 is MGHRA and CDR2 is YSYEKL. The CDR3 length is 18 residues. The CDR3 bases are TGCGCCAGCAGCCCGACCCAACTGACTAGCGGATCCTACAATGAGCAGTTCTTC. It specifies CASSPTQLTSGSYNEQFF.

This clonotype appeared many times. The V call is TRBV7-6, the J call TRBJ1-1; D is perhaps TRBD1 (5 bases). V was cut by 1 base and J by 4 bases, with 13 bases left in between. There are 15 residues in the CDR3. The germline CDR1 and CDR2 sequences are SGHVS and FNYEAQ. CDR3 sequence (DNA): TGTGCCAGCAGCTTAGACGCGGGGGGTAGCACTGAAGCTTTCTTT. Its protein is CASSLDAGGSTEAFF.

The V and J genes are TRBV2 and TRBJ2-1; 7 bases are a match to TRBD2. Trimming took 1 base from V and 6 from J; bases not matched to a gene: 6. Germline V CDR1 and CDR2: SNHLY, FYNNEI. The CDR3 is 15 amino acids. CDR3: CASSEVAGDRNEQFF. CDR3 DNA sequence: TGTGCCAGCAGTGAAGTAGCGGGCGATCGCAATGAGCAGTTCTTC.

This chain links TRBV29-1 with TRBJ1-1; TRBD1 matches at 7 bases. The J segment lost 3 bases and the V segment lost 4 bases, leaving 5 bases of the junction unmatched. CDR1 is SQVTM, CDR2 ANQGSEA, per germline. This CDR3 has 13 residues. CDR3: CSVVGGGHTEAFF. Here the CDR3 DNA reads TGCAGCGTTGTTGGAGGGGGCCACACTGAAGCTTTCTTT.

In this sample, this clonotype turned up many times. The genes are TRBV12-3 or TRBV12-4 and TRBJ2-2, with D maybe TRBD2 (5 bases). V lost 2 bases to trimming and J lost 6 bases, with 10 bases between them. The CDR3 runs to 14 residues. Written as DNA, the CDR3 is TGTGCCAGCAGTTTACTCGTGGGAGCCGGGGAGCTGTTTTTT. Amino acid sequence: CASSLLVGAGELFF.

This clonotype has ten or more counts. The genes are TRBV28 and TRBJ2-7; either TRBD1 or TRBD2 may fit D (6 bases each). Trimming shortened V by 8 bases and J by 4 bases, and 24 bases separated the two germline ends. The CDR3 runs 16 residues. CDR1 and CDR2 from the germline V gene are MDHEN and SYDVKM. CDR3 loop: CASWGQGGRLGYEQYF. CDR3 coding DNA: TGTGCCAGCTGGGGGCAAGGGGGGAGGTTGGGATACGAGCAGTACTTC. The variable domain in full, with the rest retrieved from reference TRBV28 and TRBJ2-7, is DVKVTQSSRYLVKRTGEKVFLECVQDMDHENMFWYRQDPGLGLRLIYFSYDVKMKEKGDIPEGYSVSREKKERFSLILESASTNQTSMYLCASWGQGGRLGYEQYFGPGTRLTVT.

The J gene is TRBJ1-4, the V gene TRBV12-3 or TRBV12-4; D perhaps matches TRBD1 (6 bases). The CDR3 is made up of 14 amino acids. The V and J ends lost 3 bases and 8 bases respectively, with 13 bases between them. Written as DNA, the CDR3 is TGTGCCAGCAGTTTCCGGGGGCGCGGGGAAAAACTGTTTTTT. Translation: CASSFRGRGEKLFF.

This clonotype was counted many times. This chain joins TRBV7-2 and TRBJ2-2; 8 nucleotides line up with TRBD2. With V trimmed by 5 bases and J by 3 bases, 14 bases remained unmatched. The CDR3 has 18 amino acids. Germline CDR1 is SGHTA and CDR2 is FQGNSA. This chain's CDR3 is CASSETVGRVGDTGELFF. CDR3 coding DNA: TGTGCCAGCAGCGAAACGGTCGGGAGGGTAGGGGACACCGGGGAGCTGTTTTTT. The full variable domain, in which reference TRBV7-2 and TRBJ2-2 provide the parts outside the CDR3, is GAGVSQSPSNKVTEKGKDVELRCDPISGHTALYWYRQSLGQGLEFLIYFQGNSAPDKSGLPSDRFSAERTGGSVSTLTIQRTQQEDSAVYLCASSETVGRVGDTGELFFGEGSRLTVL.

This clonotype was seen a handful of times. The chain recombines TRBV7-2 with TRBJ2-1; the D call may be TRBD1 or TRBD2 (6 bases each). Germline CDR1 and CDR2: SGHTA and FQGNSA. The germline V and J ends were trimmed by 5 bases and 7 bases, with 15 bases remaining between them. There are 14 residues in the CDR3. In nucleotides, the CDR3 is TGTGCCAGCAGCCTCGATACAGGGAGGAATGAGCAGTTCTTC. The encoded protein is CASSLDTGRNEQFF.

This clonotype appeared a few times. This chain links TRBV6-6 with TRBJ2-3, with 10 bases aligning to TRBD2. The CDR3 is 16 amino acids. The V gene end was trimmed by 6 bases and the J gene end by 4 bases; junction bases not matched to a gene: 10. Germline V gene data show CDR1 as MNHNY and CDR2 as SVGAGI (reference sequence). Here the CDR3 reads CASSTSSGRGADTQYF. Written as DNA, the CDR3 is TGTGCCAGCAGCACTTCAAGCGGGAGGGGGGCAGATACGCAGTATTTT.

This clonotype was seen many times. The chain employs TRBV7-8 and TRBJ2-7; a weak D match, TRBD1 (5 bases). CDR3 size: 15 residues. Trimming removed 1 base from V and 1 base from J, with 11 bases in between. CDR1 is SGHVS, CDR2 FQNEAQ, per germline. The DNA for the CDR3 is TGTGCCAGCAGCTTAGAATCTGGGGCGTCCTACGAGCAGTACGTC. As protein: CASSLESGASYEQYV.

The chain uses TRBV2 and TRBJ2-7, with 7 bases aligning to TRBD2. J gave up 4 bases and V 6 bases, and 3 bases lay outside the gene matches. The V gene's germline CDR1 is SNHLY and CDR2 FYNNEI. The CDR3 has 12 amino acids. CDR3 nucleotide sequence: TGTGCCAGCAGAGGGACTACTTACGAGCAGTACGTC. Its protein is CASRGTTYEQYV.

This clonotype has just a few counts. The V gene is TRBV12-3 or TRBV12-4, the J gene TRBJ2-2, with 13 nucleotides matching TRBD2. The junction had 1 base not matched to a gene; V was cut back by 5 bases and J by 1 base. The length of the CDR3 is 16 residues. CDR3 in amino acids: CASSRLAGGNTGELFF. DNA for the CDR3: TGTGCCAGCAGTCGACTAGCGGGAGGGAACACCGGGGAGCTGTTTTTT.

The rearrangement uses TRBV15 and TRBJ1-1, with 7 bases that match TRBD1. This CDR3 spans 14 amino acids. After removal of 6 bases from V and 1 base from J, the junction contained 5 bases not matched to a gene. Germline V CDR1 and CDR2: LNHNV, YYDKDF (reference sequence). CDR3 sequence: CATRQGTKNTEAFF. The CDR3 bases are TGTGCCACCAGACAGGGGACAAAGAACACTGAAGCTTTCTTT.